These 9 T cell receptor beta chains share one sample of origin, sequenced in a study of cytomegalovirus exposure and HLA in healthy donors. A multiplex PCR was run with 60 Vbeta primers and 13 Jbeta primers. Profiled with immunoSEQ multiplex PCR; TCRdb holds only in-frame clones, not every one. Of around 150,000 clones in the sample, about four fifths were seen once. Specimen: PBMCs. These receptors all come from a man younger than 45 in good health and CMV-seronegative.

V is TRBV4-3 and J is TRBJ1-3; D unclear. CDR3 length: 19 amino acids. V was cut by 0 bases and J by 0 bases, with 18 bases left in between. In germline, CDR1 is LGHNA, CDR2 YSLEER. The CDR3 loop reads CASSQDITVTFRSGNTIYF. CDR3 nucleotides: TGCGCCAGCAGCCAAGATATCACCGTGACATTTCGCTCTGGAAACACCATATATTTT.

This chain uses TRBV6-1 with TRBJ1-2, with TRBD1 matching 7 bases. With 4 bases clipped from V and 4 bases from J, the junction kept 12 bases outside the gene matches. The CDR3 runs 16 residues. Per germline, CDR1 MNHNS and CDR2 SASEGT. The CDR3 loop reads CASSASDRAPFYGYTF. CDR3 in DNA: TGTGCCAGCAGTGCCTCCGACAGGGCCCCTTTCTATGGCTACACCTTC.

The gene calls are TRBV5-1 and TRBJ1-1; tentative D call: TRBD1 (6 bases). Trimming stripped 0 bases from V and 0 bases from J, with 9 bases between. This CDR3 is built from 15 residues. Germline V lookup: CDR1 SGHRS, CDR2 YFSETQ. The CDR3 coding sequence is TGCGCCAGCAGCTTGGAGGGACACTTGAACACTGAAGCTTTCTTT. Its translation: CASSLEGHLNTEAFF.

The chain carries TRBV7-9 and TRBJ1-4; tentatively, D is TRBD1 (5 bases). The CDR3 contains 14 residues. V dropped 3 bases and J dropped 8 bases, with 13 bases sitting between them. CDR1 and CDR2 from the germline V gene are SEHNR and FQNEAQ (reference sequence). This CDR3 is CASSLTERKEKLFF. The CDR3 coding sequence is TGTGCCAGCAGCTTGACAGAGCGCAAGGAAAAACTGTTTTTT.

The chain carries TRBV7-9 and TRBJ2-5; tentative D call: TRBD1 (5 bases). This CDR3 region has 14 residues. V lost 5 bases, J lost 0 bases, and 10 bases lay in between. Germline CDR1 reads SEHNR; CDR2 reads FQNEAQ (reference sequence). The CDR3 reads CASSQGLDQETQYF. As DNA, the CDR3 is TGTGCCAGCAGCCAGGGTTTAGACCAAGAGACCCAGTACTTC.

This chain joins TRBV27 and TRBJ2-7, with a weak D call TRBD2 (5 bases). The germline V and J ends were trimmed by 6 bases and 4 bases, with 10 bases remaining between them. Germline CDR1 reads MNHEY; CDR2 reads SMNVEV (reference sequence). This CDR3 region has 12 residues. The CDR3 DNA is TGTGCCAGCAGCCTCCCGGGATACGAGCAGTACTTC. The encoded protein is CASSLPGYEQYF.

In nucleotides, the CDR3 is TGTGCCTGGAATCTGGGCAGGATTATGTACGAGCAGTACTTC. It encodes CAWNLGRIMYEQYF. The chain joins TRBV30 to TRBJ2-7, with D hard to call. Per the germline V gene, CDR1 is GTSNPN and CDR2 is SVGIG (reference sequence). The CDR3 length is 14 residues. Trimming took 4 bases from V and 4 from J, leaving 17 bases between them.

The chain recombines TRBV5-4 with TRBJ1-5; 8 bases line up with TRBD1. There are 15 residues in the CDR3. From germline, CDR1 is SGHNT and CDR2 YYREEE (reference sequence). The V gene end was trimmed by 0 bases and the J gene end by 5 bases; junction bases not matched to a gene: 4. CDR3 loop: CASSLGDRGDQPQHF. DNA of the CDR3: TGTGCCAGCAGCTTGGGAGACAGGGGAGATCAGCCCCAGCATTTT. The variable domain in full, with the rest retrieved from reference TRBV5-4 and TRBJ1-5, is ETGVTQSPTHLIKTRGQQVTLRCSSQSGHNTVSWYQQALGQGPQFIFQYYREEENGRGNFPPRFSGLQFPNYSSELNVNALELDDSALYLCASSLGDRGDQPQHFGDGTRLSIL.

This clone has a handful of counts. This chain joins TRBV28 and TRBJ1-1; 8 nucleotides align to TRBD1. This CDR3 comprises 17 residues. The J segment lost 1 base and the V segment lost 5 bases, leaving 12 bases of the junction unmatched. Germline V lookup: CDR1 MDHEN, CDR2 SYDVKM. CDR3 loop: CASSLPTGASGNTEAFF. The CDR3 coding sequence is TGTGCCAGCAGTCTACCGACAGGGGCAAGTGGGAACACTGAAGCTTTCTTT.